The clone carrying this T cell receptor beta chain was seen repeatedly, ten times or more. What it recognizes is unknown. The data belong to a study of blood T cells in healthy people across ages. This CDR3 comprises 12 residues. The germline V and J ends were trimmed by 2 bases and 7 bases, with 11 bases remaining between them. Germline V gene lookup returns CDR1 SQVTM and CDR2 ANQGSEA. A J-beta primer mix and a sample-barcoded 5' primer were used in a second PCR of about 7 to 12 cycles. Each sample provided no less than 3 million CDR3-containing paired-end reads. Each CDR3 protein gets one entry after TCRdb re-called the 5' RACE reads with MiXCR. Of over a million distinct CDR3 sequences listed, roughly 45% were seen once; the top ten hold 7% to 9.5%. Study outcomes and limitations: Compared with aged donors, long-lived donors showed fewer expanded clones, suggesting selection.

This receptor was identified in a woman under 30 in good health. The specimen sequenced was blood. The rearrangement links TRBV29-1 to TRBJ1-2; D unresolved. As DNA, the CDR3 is TGCAGCGTTGAATTGAGCGTGGGTGGCTACACCTTC. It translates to CSVELSVGGYTF.